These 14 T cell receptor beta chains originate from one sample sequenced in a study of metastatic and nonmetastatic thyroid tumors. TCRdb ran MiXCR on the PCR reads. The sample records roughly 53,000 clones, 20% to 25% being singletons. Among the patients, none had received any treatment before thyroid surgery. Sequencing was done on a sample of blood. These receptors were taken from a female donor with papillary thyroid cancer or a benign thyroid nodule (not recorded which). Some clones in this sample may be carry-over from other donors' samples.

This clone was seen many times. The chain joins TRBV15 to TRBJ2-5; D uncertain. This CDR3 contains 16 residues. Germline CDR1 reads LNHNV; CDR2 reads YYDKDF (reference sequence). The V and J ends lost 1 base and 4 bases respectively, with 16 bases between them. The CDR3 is CATSRGRSGFRETQYF. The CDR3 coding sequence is TGTGCCACCAGCAGAGGTCGATCCGGGTTTCGAGAGACCCAGTACTTC.

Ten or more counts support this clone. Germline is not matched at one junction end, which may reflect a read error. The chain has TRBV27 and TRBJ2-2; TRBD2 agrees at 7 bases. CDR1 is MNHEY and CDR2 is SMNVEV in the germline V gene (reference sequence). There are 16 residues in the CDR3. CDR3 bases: TGTGCCAGCAGCTTATACGGGGGAGGGTGGACCGGGGAGCTGTTTTTT. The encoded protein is CASSLYGGGWTGELFF.

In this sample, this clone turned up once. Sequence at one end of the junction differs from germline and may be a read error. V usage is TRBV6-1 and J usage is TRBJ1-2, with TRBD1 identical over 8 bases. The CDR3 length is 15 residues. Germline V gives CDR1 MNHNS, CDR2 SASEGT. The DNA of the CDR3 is TGTGACAGCAGAAACCGGGACAGGCAAAACTATTGCTACACCTTC. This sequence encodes CDSRNRDRQNYCYTF.

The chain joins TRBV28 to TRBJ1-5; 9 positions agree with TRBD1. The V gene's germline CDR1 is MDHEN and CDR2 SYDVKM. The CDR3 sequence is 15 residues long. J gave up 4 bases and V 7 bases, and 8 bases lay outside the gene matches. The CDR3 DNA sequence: TGTGCCAGCATAAGGACAGGGGACGCTAATCAGCCCCAGCATTTT. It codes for CASIRTGDANQPQHF. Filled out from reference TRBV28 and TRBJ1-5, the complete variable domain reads DVKVTQSSRYLVKRTGEKVFLECVQDMDHENMFWYRQDPGLGLRLIYFSYDVKMKEKGDIPEGYSVSREKKERFSLILESASTNQTSMYLCASIRTGDANQPQHFGDGTRLSIL.

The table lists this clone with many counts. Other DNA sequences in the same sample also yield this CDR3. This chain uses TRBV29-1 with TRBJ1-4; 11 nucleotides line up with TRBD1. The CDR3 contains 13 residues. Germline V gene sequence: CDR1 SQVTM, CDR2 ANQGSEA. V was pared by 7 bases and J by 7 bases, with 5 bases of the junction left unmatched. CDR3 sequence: CSGGTGGSEKLFF. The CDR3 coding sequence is TGCAGCGGCGGGACAGGGGGTAGTGAAAAACTGTTTTTT.

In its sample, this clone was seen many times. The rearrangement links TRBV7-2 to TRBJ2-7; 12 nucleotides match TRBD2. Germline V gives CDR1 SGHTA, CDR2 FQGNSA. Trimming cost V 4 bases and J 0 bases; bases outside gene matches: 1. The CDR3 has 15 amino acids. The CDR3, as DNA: TGTGCCAGCAGCTGGGGACTAGCGGGCTCCTACGAGCAGTACTTC. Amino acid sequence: CASSWGLAGSYEQYF.

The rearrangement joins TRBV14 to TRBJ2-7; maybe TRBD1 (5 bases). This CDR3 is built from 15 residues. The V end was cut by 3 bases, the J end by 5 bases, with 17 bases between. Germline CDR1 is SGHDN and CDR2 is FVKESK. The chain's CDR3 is CASSHQGSGNNEQYF. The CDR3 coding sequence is TGTGCCAGCAGCCATCAGGGATCAGGGAATAACGAGCAGTACTTC.

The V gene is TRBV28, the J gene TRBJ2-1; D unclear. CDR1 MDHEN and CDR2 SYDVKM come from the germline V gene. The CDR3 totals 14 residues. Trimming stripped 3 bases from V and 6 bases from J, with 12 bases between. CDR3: CASSFVQCPNEQFF. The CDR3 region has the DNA TGTGCCAGCAGTTTTGTGCAGTGCCCCAATGAGCAGTTCTTC. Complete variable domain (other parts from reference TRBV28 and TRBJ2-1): DVKVTQSSRYLVKRTGEKVFLECVQDMDHENMFWYRQDPGLGLRLIYFSYDVKMKEKGDIPEGYSVSREKKERFSLILESASTNQTSMYLCASSFVQCPNEQFFGPGTRLTVL.

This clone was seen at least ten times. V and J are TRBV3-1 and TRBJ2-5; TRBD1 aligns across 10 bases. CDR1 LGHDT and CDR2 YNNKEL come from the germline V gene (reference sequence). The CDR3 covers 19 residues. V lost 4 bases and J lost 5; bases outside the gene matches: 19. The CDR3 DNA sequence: TGTGCCAGCAGCCCACGCAGACCTGACAGGGGGCCGACCCAGGAGACCCAGTACTTC. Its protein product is CASSPRRPDRGPTQETQYF.

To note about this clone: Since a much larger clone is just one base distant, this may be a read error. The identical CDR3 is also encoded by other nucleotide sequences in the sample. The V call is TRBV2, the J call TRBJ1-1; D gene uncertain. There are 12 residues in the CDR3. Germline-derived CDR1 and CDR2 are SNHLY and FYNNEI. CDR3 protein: CAIVLMNTEAFF. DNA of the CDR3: TGTGCCATAGTACTGATGAACACTGAAGCCTTCTTT.

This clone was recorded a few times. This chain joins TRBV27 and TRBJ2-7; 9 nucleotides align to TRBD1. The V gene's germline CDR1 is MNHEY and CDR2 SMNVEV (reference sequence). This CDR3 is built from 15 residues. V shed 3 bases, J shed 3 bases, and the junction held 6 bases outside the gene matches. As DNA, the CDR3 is TGTGCCAGCAGTTTTTGGGACAGGGTTGGCTACGAGCAGTACTTC. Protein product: CASSFWDRVGYEQYF.

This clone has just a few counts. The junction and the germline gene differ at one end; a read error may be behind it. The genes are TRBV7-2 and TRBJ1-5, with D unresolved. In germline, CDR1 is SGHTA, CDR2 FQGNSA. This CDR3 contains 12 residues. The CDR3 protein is CPSSHYNQPPHF. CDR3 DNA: TGTCCCAGCAGCCATTACAATCAGCCCCCGCATTTT.

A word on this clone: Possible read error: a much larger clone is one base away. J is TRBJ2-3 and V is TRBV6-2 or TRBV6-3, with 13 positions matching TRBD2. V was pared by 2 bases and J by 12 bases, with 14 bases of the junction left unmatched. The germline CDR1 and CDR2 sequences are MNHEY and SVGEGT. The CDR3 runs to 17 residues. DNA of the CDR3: TGTGCCAGCAGTTACCCTCGACTAGCGGGAGGCACAGATAGACAGTATTTT. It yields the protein CASSYPRLAGGTDRQYF.

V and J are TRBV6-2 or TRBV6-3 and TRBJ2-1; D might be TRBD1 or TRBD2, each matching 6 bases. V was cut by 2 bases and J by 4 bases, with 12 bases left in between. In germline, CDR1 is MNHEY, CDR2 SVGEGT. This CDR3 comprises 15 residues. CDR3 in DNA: TGTGCCAGCAGTTACGGGGGGCCGGATTACAATGAGCAGTTCTTC. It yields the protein CASSYGGPDYNEQFF.